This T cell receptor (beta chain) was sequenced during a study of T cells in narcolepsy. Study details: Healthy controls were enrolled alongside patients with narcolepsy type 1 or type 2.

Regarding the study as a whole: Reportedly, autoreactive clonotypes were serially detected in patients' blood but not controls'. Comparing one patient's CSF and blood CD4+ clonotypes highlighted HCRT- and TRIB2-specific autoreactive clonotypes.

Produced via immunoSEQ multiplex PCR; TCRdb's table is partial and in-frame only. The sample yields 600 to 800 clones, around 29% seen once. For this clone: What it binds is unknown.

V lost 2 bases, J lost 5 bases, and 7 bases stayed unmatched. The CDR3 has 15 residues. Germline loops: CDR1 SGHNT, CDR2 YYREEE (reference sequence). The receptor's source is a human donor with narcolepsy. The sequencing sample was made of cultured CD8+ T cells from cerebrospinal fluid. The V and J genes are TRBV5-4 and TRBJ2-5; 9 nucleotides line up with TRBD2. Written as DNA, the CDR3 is TGTGCCAGCAGCTTTCAAGCGGGGGGTAGGGAGACCCAGTACTTC. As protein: CASSFQAGGRETQYF.